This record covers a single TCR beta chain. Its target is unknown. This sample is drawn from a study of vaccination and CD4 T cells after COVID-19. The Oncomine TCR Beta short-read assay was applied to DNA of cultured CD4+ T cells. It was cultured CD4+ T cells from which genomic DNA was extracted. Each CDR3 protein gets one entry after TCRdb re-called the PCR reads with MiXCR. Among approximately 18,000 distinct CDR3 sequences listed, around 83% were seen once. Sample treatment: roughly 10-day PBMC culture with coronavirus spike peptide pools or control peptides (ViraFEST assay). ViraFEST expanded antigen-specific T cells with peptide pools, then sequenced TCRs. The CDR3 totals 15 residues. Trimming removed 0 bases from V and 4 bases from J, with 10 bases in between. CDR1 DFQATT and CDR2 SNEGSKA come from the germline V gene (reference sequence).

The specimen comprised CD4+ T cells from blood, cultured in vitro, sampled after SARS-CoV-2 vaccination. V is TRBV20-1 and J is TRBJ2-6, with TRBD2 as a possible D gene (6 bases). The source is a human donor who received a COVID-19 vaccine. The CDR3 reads CSARDEAGGANVLTF. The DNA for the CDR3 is TGCAGTGCTAGAGACGAGGCGGGGGGGGCCAACGTCCTGACTTTC.